Following are 13 T cell receptor beta chains from one sample sequenced in a study of shared clonotypes between healthy human individuals. Measured with immunoSEQ multiplex PCR; TCRdb has only the in-frame clones, and not every one. The table includes about 730,000 clones, 55% to 75% detected once. The sequencing sample was made of memory CD4+ T cells sorted from blood. Indicated subset: CD45RA-negative fraction. Receptors were obtained from a young woman in good health.

This chain links TRBV9 with TRBJ2-1; 11 positions agree with TRBD2. CDR3 length equals 16 residues. V lost 4 bases to trimming and J lost 2 bases; unmatched junction nucleotides: 5. Per germline, CDR1 SGDLS and CDR2 YYNGEE. The CDR3 protein is CASSLSTSGAYNEQFF. The DNA for the CDR3 is TGTGCCAGCAGCTTGTCGACTAGCGGGGCCTACAATGAGCAGTTCTTC. The full variable domain, rest sourced from reference TRBV9 and TRBJ2-1, is DSGVTQTPKHLITATGQRVTLRCSPRSGDLSVYWYQQSLDQGLQFLIQYYNGEERAKGNILERFSAQQFPDLHSELNLSSLELGDSALYFCASSLSTSGAYNEQFFGPGTRLTVL.

This clone was picked up a small number of times. The genes are TRBV5-1 and TRBJ2-1; D is ambiguous. This CDR3 comprises 13 residues. V lost 6 bases and J 4 bases, leaving 11 bases between the germline ends. Germline loops: CDR1 SGHRS, CDR2 YFSETQ. CDR3 sequence: CASNLGQYNEQFF. In DNA form, the CDR3 reads TGCGCCAGCAATCTCGGGCAGTACAATGAGCAGTTCTTC.

The chain uses TRBV6-5 and TRBJ2-5; D is tentatively TRBD1 or TRBD2 (5 bases each). This CDR3 is 14 amino acids long. Germline values: CDR1 MNHEY, CDR2 SVGAGI. Trimming took off 6 bases at V and 4 bases at J, with 15 bases between the two ends. The CDR3 here is CASSSYGTGETQYF. As DNA, the CDR3 is TGTGCCAGCAGCTCCTACGGGACGGGAGAGACCCAGTACTTC.

This clone was seen a handful of times. This CDR3 reads CASSEGRWLGYTF. As DNA, the CDR3 is TGTGCCAGCAGTGAAGGAAGGTGGCTTGGCTACACCTTC. The rearrangement uses TRBV2 and TRBJ1-2, with no clear D. Per the germline V gene, CDR1 is SNHLY and CDR2 is FYNNEI. Trimming left V 1 base short and J 7 bases short, with 10 bases between. The CDR3 contains 13 residues.

The chain recombines TRBV14 with TRBJ2-5, with D unresolved. The better agreement between TRBJ2-7 and the DNA end casts doubt on the J call. This CDR3 comprises 13 residues. From germline, CDR1 is SGHDN and CDR2 FVKESK. The CDR3 sequence: CASSYHAVYEQYF. Here the CDR3 DNA reads TGTGCCAGCAGTTATCATGCCGTCTACGAGCAGTACTTC.

Concerning this clone itself: At the DNA level, this CDR3 is encoded by other sequences in the same sample as well. V gene TRBV19 combines with J gene TRBJ2-5; 10 bases map to TRBD1. Germline V gene data show CDR1 as LNHDA and CDR2 as SQIVND (reference sequence). CDR3 length: 14 residues. Trimming took 4 bases from V and 4 from J; bases not matched to a gene: 3. Here the CDR3 reads CASSTDRGRETQYF. The CDR3 DNA reads as TGTGCCAGTAGTACTGACAGGGGGCGAGAGACCCAGTACTTC.

The CDR3 loop reads CASREQGPAVLTF. The CDR3 DNA reads TGTGCCAGCAGGGAACAAGGCCCGGCCGTCCTGACTTTC. The V gene is TRBV28, the J gene TRBJ2-6; D unresolved. Looked up from germline, CDR1 is MDHEN and CDR2 is SYDVKM. V was pared by 6 bases and J by 12 bases, with 15 bases between. The length of the CDR3 is 13 residues.

This chain joins TRBV7-8 and TRBJ2-7, with a weak D call TRBD1 (6 bases). Germline V gene sequence: CDR1 SGHVS, CDR2 FQNEAQ. This CDR3 comprises 16 residues. V shed 5 bases and J shed 2 bases, with 19 bases lying between them. This chain's CDR3 is CASSTRPDSSTYEQYF. In DNA form, the CDR3 reads TGTGCCAGCAGCACCCGACCGGACAGTAGCACCTACGAGCAGTACTTC.

The rearrangement joins TRBV25-1 to TRBJ2-5; D is ambiguous. Deletions cut 1 base from V and 4 bases from J, with 4 bases between. The CDR3 sequence is 12 residues long. Germline V gene data show CDR1 as MGHDK and CDR2 as SYGVNS. The CDR3 DNA follows: TGTGCCAGCAGTGAATCAAGAGAGACCCAGTACTTC. Protein product: CASSESRETQYF.

This chain uses TRBV7-9 with TRBJ2-1; 8 nucleotides match TRBD2. V was clipped by 4 bases and J by 0 bases; unmatched bases: 14. This CDR3 is built from 19 residues. Germline loops: CDR1 SEHNR, CDR2 FQNEAQ (reference sequence). The CDR3 DNA sequence: TGTGCCAGCAGCTCTCAAGGGACTAGTAGGAAAGACTCCTACAATGAGCAGTTCTTC. This gives the protein CASSSQGTSRKDSYNEQFF.

This rearrangement joins TRBV19 to TRBJ2-2; D may correspond to TRBD1 or TRBD2 (5 bases each). The germline V gene encodes CDR1 LNHDA and CDR2 SQIVND (reference sequence). This CDR3 has 14 amino acids. V was clipped by 7 bases and J by 7 bases, with 16 bases between them. DNA of the CDR3: TGTGCCAGTACCCCGGGCCCGAGGGGCGGGGAGCTGTTTTTT. It is translated as CASTPGPRGGELFF.

This clone was found a few times. The chain uses TRBV11-2 and TRBJ1-1, with 7 bases lining up with TRBD1. V lost 5 bases and J lost 4; bases outside the gene matches: 16. CDR1 and CDR2 (germline): SGHAT, FQNNGV. The CDR3 spans 17 residues. The chain's CDR3 is CASSDRFRGVSGTEAFF. As DNA, the CDR3 is TGTGCCAGCAGCGACAGATTCAGGGGGGTTTCGGGCACTGAAGCTTTCTTT.

The V gene is TRBV2, the J gene TRBJ1-1; D may be TRBD1 (5 bases). The CDR3 length is 14 residues. Germline CDR1 and CDR2: SNHLY and FYNNEI. Deletions cut 6 bases from V and 4 bases from J, with 15 bases between. The CDR3 DNA follows: TGTGCCAGCAGAGCCCGGCAGGGTACCACTGAAGCTTTCTTT. Protein product: CASRARQGTTEAFF.